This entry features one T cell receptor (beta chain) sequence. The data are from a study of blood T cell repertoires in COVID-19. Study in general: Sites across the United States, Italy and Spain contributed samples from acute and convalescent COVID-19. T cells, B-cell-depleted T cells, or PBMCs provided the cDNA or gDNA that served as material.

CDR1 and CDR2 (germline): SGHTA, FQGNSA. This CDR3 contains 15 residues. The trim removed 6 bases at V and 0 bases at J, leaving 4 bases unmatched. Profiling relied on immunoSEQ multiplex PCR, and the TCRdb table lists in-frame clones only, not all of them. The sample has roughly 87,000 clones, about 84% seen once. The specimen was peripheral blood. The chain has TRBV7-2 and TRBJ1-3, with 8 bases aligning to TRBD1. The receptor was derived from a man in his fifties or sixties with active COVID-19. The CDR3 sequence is CASRTGAHSGNTIYF. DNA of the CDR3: TGTGCCAGCAGGACAGGGGCCCACTCTGGAAACACCATATATTTT.